The 23 T cell receptor beta chains reported below all come from one sample, sequenced in a study of breast tumors, draining lymph nodes, adjacent tissues. Each CDR3 protein gets one entry after TCRdb re-called the multiplex PCR reads with MiXCR. The sample carries more than 250,000 distinct CDR3 sequences, 30% recorded once. Samples came from axillary lymph nodes draining the breast cancer. Sequences were obtained from axillary lymph node tissue. The receptor source for this set is a female donor with breast cancer. Some clones in this sample may be carry-over from other donors' samples.

This clonotype was detected many times. The genes are TRBV20-1 and TRBJ2-5; the D gene is possibly TRBD1 (5 bases). The germline V gene has CDR1 DFQATT and CDR2 SNEGSKA (reference sequence). The V and J ends lost 6 bases and 1 base respectively, with 6 bases between them. This CDR3 is 11 amino acids long. The CDR3 region has the DNA TGCAGTGCAGGGGTCCAAGAGACCCAGTACTTC. Protein sequence: CSAGVQETQYF.

The table lists this clonotype with many counts. The V and J genes are TRBV7-6 and TRBJ2-7; D gene ambiguous. The CDR3 loop spans 13 amino acids. Germline V gene sequence: CDR1 SGHVS, CDR2 FNYEAQ. V was pared by 2 bases and J by 4 bases, with 9 bases between. In DNA, the CDR3 is TGTGCCAGCAGCTTAACGACCGAGTACGAGCAGTACTTC. It is translated as CASSLTTEYEQYF.

This clonotype came up many times. This chain connects TRBV14 to TRBJ2-7; D ambiguous. Looked up from germline, CDR1 is SGHDN and CDR2 is FVKESK. Trimming removed 3 bases from V and 3 bases from J, with 6 bases in between. The CDR3 loop spans 12 amino acids. CDR3 region: CASSHDLYEQYF. CDR3 nucleotides: TGTGCCAGCAGCCATGACCTCTACGAGCAGTACTTC.

The chain uses TRBV7-2 and TRBJ2-5, with a possible D match to TRBD2 (7 bases). The germline gives CDR1 SGHTA, CDR2 FQGNSA. The CDR3 spans 13 residues. With 5 bases removed from V and 5 bases from J, the gap between germline ends came to 12 bases. CDR3 sequence (DNA): TGTGCCAGCAGCAAGGGGGGGCAGGAGACCCAGTACTTC. It codes for CASSKGGQETQYF.

This clonotype was observed at least ten times. V is TRBV2 and J is TRBJ2-7; TRBD2 aligns across 9 bases. CDR1 and CDR2 (germline): SNHLY, FYNNEI. The CDR3 sequence is 18 residues long. V was pared by 6 bases and J by 1 base, with 16 bases of the junction left unmatched. The CDR3 here is CASRPGQTSGASSYEQYF. CDR3 coding DNA: TGTGCCAGCAGACCCGGACAGACTAGCGGAGCCTCTTCCTACGAGCAGTACTTC.

In regard to this clonotype: The junction departs from the called germline gene at one end, perhaps through a read error. V usage is TRBV19 and J usage is TRBJ2-7; no firm D call. The length of the CDR3 is 17 residues. Germline CDR1 reads LNHDA; CDR2 reads SQIVND (reference sequence). The CDR3, as DNA: TGTGCCAGTAACCCTCACGGACGGCAGTGCCTCTCCTACGAGCAGTGCTTC. Amino acids: CASNPHGRQCLSYEQCF.

This clonotype was observed a handful of times. V is TRBV5-4 and J is TRBJ2-3; unclear D gene. The germline V gene encodes CDR1 SGHNT and CDR2 YYREEE (reference sequence). The CDR3 extends over 14 amino acids. V was cut by 0 bases and J by 0 bases, with 5 bases left in between. For the CDR3, the DNA is TGTGCCAGCAGCTTGGAATTTAGCACAGATACGCAGTATTTT. Residues: CASSLEFSTDTQYF.

There are many counts of this clonotype. This chain uses TRBV20-1 with TRBJ2-1, with a weak D call TRBD1 (5 bases). Germline CDR1 reads DFQATT; CDR2 reads SNEGSKA (reference sequence). The CDR3 covers 13 residues. V lost 2 bases, J lost 6 bases, and 11 bases lay in between. Here the CDR3 reads CSARSLRGNEQFF. As DNA, the CDR3 is TGCAGTGCTAGATCACTAAGGGGCAATGAGCAGTTCTTC.

Note on this clonotype: With a much larger clone just one base away, this may be a read error. The chain couples TRBV11-3 to TRBJ2-1; D could derive from TRBD1 or TRBD2 (5 bases each). The CDR3 length is 18 residues. The V and J ends lost 0 bases and 5 bases respectively, with 20 bases between them. From germline, CDR1 is SGHNT and CDR2 YENEEA. This CDR3 reads CASSLDSLTTLGDNEQFF. In DNA, the CDR3 is TGTGCCAGCAGCTTAGACTCCTTGACGACCTTGGGGGACAATGAGCAGTTCTTC.

This clonotype showed up many times. The chain couples TRBV7-3 to TRBJ2-5; TRBD2 aligns across 9 bases. V lost 1 base and J lost 2; bases outside the gene matches: 2. Per germline, CDR1 SGHTA and CDR2 FQGTGA. This CDR3 has 15 residues. The CDR3 loop is CASSLNLAGQETQYF. In DNA form, the CDR3 reads TGTGCCAGCAGCTTAAACCTAGCGGGGCAAGAGACCCAGTACTTC.

This clonotype was detected ten times or more. V and J are TRBV5-8 and TRBJ2-2, with 7 nucleotides matching TRBD2. The V segment lost 4 bases and the J segment 5 bases; nucleotides outside the gene matches: 8. This CDR3 region has 15 residues. Germline assignment: CDR1 SGHTS and CDR2 YDEGEE. The CDR3 sequence is CASSGWGGVTGELFF. In DNA, the CDR3 is TGTGCCAGCAGCGGCTGGGGGGGGGTAACCGGGGAGCTGTTTTTT.

As concerns this clonotype: Since a much larger clone is just one base distant, this may be a read error. The chain has TRBV6-5 and TRBJ2-2, with 9 bases lining up with TRBD1. CDR1 and CDR2 (germline): MNHEY, SVGAGI. The CDR3 is made up of 16 amino acids. V dropped 5 bases and J dropped 4; count of bases not matched to a gene: 8. The CDR3 here is CASSNLGQGTTGELFF. CDR3 in DNA: TGTGCCAGCAGTAATCTGGGACAGGGTACCACCGGGGAGCTGTTTTTT.

The chain is built from TRBV5-6 and TRBJ1-1; D not resolved. V dropped 5 bases and J dropped 5 bases, with 16 bases sitting between them. CDR1 and CDR2 (germline): SGHDT, YYEEEE. The CDR3 is 14 amino acids. As DNA, the CDR3 is TGTGCCAGCAGAACAGCGGGAATGAGTACTGAAGCTTTCTTT. Its translation: CASRTAGMSTEAFF.

In this sample, this clonotype turned up a few times. The chain carries TRBV5-8 and TRBJ1-2; TRBD1 agrees at 7 bases. CDR1 is SGHTS and CDR2 is YDEGEE in the germline V gene. The CDR3 contains 14 residues. Trimming took 3 bases from V and 2 from J; bases not matched to a gene: 4. CDR3: CASSSGQANYGYTF. CDR3 nucleotide sequence: TGTGCCAGCAGCTCTGGACAGGCGAACTATGGCTACACCTTC.

This clonotype was seen a handful of times. The chain combines TRBV3-1 with TRBJ2-1; 9 nucleotides agree with TRBD2. Germline assignment: CDR1 LGHDT and CDR2 YNNKEL (reference sequence). This CDR3 is built from 14 residues. Germline trimming cut 6 bases from V and 9 bases from J; bases unmatched to any gene: 9. This CDR3 reads CASRSLREGGEQFF. The CDR3 bases are TGTGCCAGCAGATCTCTGCGGGAGGGAGGTGAGCAGTTCTTC.

This clonotype has a count of ten or more. This chain connects TRBV4-1 to TRBJ1-5, with TRBD1 identical over 7 bases. Germline V gene lookup returns CDR1 MGHRA and CDR2 YSYEKL. The CDR3 totals 17 residues. V was pared by 1 base and J by 0 bases, with 6 bases of the junction left unmatched. CDR3 nucleotides: TGCGCCAGCAGCCAAGGGGAAGGGGGCGATAGCAATCAGCCCCAGCATTTT. As protein: CASSQGEGGDSNQPQHF.

This clonotype was picked up many times. The genes are TRBV20-1 and TRBJ2-5; TRBD1 matches 9 bases. CDR3 length equals 15 residues. In germline, CDR1 is DFQATT, CDR2 SNEGSKA (reference sequence). Trimming at V came to 4 bases and at J to 5 bases, leaving 11 bases not matched to a gene. This CDR3 is CSATSPTGGEETQYF. The CDR3 DNA reads TGCAGTGCTACAAGTCCTACAGGGGGCGAGGAGACCCAGTACTTC.

Remarks on this clonotype: A single base separates this from a much larger clone, so it may be a read error. V is TRBV20-1 and J is TRBJ2-7; 7 bases align to TRBD2. Germline CDR1 DFQATT, CDR2 SNEGSKA (reference sequence). The length of the CDR3 is 13 residues. CDR3 amino acids: CSASRAGFYAQYF. As DNA, the CDR3 is TGCAGTGCTAGCCGAGCGGGATTCTACGCGCAGTACTTC.

Many counts were recorded for this clonotype. The chain is built from TRBV12-3 or TRBV12-4 and TRBJ2-4; either TRBD1 or TRBD2 may fit D (5 bases each). The V and J ends lost 5 bases and 9 bases respectively, with 17 bases between them. CDR3 length: 14 residues. Here the CDR3 DNA reads TGTGCCAGCAGTGGGGGAACTCCGGACGGCATTCAGTACTTC. Translating gives CASSGGTPDGIQYF.

Many counts were recorded for this clonotype. The chain recombines TRBV7-8 with TRBJ2-7; 10 bases fit TRBD2. The V and J ends lost 5 bases and 7 bases, in that order; junction bases with no gene match: 11. This CDR3 comprises 15 residues. Germline values: CDR1 SGHVS, CDR2 FQNEAQ. This chain's CDR3 is CASSHFSGRQGEQYF. The CDR3 region has the DNA TGTGCCAGCAGCCACTTTAGCGGGAGGCAAGGGGAGCAGTACTTC.

This clonotype has ten or more counts. This sequence joins TRBV6-2 or TRBV6-3 and TRBJ1-5, with D uncertain. Trimming stripped 6 bases from V and 3 bases from J, with 9 bases between. The CDR3 contains 13 residues. The germline V gene encodes CDR1 MNHEY and CDR2 SVGEGT. The CDR3 DNA sequence: TGTGCCAGCAGGGTGTGGGCCAATCAGCCCCAGCATTTT. As protein: CASRVWANQPQHF.

The chain couples TRBV12-3 or TRBV12-4 to TRBJ2-7; D is possibly TRBD1 (6 bases). V gave up 4 bases and J gave up 6 bases, with 19 bases separating them. This CDR3 has 15 residues. The CDR3 DNA sequence: TGTGCCAGCAGTTCAATAGACAGGCAGGCAGGCGAGCAGTACTTC. This encodes CASSSIDRQAGEQYF.

The chain has TRBV6-5 and TRBJ2-2, with D hard to call. This CDR3 contains 16 residues. Per the germline V gene, CDR1 is MNHEY and CDR2 is SVGAGI. V lost 1 base, J lost 5 bases, and 14 bases lay in between. The DNA of the CDR3 is TGTGCCAGCAGTTACTTGGCAGGTGGTGCGACCGGGGAGCTGTTTTTT. As protein: CASSYLAGGATGELFF.